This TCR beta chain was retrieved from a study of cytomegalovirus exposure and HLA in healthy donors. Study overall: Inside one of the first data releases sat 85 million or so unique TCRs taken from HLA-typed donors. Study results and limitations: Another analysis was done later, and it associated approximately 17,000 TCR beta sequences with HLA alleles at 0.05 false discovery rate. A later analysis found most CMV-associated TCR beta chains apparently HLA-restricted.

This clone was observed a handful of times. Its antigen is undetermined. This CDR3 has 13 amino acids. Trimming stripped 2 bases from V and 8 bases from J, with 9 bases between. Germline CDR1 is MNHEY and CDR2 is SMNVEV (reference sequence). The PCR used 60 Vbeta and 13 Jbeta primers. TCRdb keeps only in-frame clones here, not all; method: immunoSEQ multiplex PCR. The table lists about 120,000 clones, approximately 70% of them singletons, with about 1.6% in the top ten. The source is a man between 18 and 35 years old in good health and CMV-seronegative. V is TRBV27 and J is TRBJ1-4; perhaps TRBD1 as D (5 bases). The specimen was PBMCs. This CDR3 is CASSLTGREKLFF. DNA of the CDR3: TGTGCCAGCAGTTTAACAGGCAGAGAAAAACTGTTTTTT.